The 26 T cell receptor beta chains below come from one sample, sequenced in a study of blood T cell repertoires in COVID-19. Only in-frame clones appear in the TCRdb table, and some are missing; sequencing was by immunoSEQ multiplex PCR. The data show more than 35,000 clones, approximately 82% seen once. Sequencing used peripheral blood. Receptors were obtained from a woman over 75 with acute or convalescent COVID-19.

The J gene is TRBJ2-3, the V gene TRBV5-1; the D gene is possibly TRBD1 (8 bases). V was trimmed by 1 base and J by 5 bases, leaving 11 bases between them. In germline, CDR1 is SGHRS, CDR2 YFSETQ. The length of the CDR3 is 14 residues. CDR3 in DNA: TGCGCCAGCAGCTTGACAGGGGGGGTAGATACGCAGTATTTT. Protein sequence: CASSLTGGVDTQYF.

The sample holds a few counts of this clone. The chain uses TRBV4-2 and TRBJ1-2; D unresolved. The CDR3 totals 15 residues. Looked up from germline, CDR1 is LGHNA and CDR2 is YNFKEQ. The ends were cut back, 0 bases at V and 4 bases at J, with 12 bases in the middle. CDR3 in amino acids: CASSQDRVSGYGYTF. Written as DNA, the CDR3 is TGTGCCAGCAGCCAAGATAGGGTAAGCGGCTATGGCTACACCTTC.

The genes are TRBV3-1 (or the pseudogene TRBV3-2) and TRBJ2-1; TRBD2 matches at 7 bases. The CDR3 length is 17 residues. The germline V gene has CDR1 LGHDT and CDR2 YNNKEL (reference sequence). With 0 bases clipped from V and 6 bases from J, the junction kept 11 bases outside the gene matches. In DNA form, the CDR3 reads TGTGCCAGCAGCCAAGACTGGAGTACTAGCGTTCCCAATGAGCAGTTCTTC. It is translated as CASSQDWSTSVPNEQFF.

The rearrangement uses TRBV3-1 (or the pseudogene TRBV3-2) and TRBJ2-7; D is undetermined. CDR3 length: 15 amino acids. V dropped 10 bases and J dropped 0 bases, with 19 bases sitting between them. Germline CDR1 LGHDT, CDR2 YNNKEL (reference sequence). CDR3 sequence (DNA): TGTGCCACCCGACCTTCGGGTGGTAGCTCCTACGAGCAGTACTTC. Translated, it gives CATRPSGGSSYEQYF.

The chain employs TRBV2 and TRBJ2-3, with 10 bases lining up with TRBD2. The germline V gene has CDR1 SNHLY and CDR2 FYNNEI. The junction had 6 bases not matched to a gene; V was cut back by 6 bases and J by 6 bases. The CDR3 length is 14 residues. CDR3 loop: CASRQRGGSDTQYF. CDR3 DNA sequence: TGTGCCAGCAGGCAGCGGGGGGGTTCCGATACGCAGTATTTT.

The chain uses TRBV24-1 and TRBJ2-3; D might be TRBD1 (6 bases). The CDR3 spans 16 residues. Germline CDR1 is KGHDR and CDR2 is SFDVKD. The V gene lost 5 bases and the J gene lost 9 bases, with 23 bases spanning the gap. CDR3 region: CATSGQGRAASPTQYF. CDR3 nucleotides: TGTGCCACCAGTGGCCAGGGGCGGGCGGCCTCTCCAACGCAGTATTTT.

This chain joins TRBV9 and TRBJ1-5; 9 nucleotides align to TRBD1. With V trimmed by 4 bases and J by 7 bases, 3 bases remained unmatched. This CDR3 spans 13 amino acids. Germline V lookup: CDR1 SGDLS, CDR2 YYNGEE. CDR3 DNA: TGTGCCAGCAGCCGGGACAGGGAGCAGCCCCAGCATTTT. Residues: CASSRDREQPQHF.

The V call is TRBV7-9, the J call TRBJ1-3, with D unclear. V gave up 8 bases and J gave up 0 bases, with 11 bases separating them. The CDR3 is 14 amino acids. CDR1 and CDR2 from the germline V gene are SEHNR and FQNEAQ (reference sequence). The DNA of the CDR3 is TGTGCCAGCGGCGGGCGGAGCTCTGGAAACACCATATATTTT. As protein: CASGGRSSGNTIYF.

The DNA of the CDR3 is TGTGCCAGCAGCCCCCCCGGGGGCACAGATACGCAGTATTTT. This gives the protein CASSPPGGTDTQYF. The V and J genes are TRBV3-1 (or the pseudogene TRBV3-2) and TRBJ2-3; tentative D call: TRBD2 (5 bases). In germline, CDR1 is LGHDT, CDR2 YNNKEL (reference sequence). Trimming cost V 4 bases and J 1 base, with 9 bases left between them. CDR3 length equals 14 residues.

The chain employs TRBV19 and TRBJ1-2; no clear D gene. This CDR3 has 15 amino acids. Looked up from germline, CDR1 is LNHDA and CDR2 is SQIVND (reference sequence). V lost 7 bases, J lost 1 base, and 16 bases lay in between. This CDR3 reads CASTPGHSVNYGYTF. DNA for the CDR3: TGTGCCAGTACTCCGGGTCACTCGGTTAACTATGGCTACACCTTC.

This rearrangement joins TRBV10-2 to TRBJ1-5; 9 positions agree with TRBD1. J gave up 7 bases and V 4 bases, and 8 bases lay outside the gene matches. This CDR3 has 15 residues. CDR1 is WSHSY and CDR2 is SAAADI in the germline V gene. The CDR3 here is CASSGNTGGGQPQHF. The CDR3 bases are TGCGCCAGCAGTGGTAATACAGGGGGCGGCCAGCCCCAGCATTTT.

The J gene is TRBJ1-1, the V gene TRBV5-6; D not resolved. In germline, CDR1 is SGHDT, CDR2 YYEEEE. This CDR3 is built from 15 residues. With 5 bases removed from V and 4 bases from J, the gap between germline ends came to 18 bases. The CDR3 reads CASREARGGGTEAFF. CDR3 nucleotides: TGTGCCAGCAGGGAGGCCCGGGGTGGCGGCACTGAAGCTTTCTTT.

The V gene is TRBV7-2, the J gene TRBJ2-1; 11 bases agree with TRBD2. J gave up 5 bases and V 5 bases, and 8 bases lay outside the gene matches. Germline values: CDR1 SGHTA, CDR2 FQGNSA. This CDR3 contains 16 residues. CDR3 nucleotides: TGTGCCAGCAGCAACCCCGGGACTAGCGGTAACAATGAGCAGTTCTTC. It codes for CASSNPGTSGNNEQFF.

CDR3 DNA: TGTGCCAGCAGCCGCGGGGGGGACTATGGCTACACCTTC. It is translated as CASSRGGDYGYTF. J is TRBJ1-2 and V is TRBV3-1 (or the pseudogene TRBV3-2); tentatively, D is TRBD1 (5 bases). The CDR3 has 13 residues. Trimming shortened V by 4 bases and J by 3 bases, and 9 bases separated the two germline ends. Germline CDR1 and CDR2: LGHDT and YNNKEL (reference sequence).

The chain has TRBV27 and TRBJ2-7, with D tentatively TRBD2 (7 bases). In germline, CDR1 is MNHEY, CDR2 SMNVEV (reference sequence). Trimming left V 6 bases short and J 3 bases short, with 15 bases between. The CDR3 loop spans 14 amino acids. DNA for the CDR3: TGTGCCAGCAGAACCTCGAGGGGGGGCTACGAGCAGTACTTC. It yields the protein CASRTSRGGYEQYF.

The sample holds one count of this clone. The chain employs TRBV19 and TRBJ1-5; TRBD1 agrees at 8 bases. V lost 1 base, J lost 7 bases, and 6 bases stayed unmatched. Germline-derived CDR1 and CDR2 are LNHDA and SQIVND (reference sequence). The CDR3 spans 15 residues. The CDR3 DNA reads TGTGCCAGTAGTATAGGACCAGGGGGCGAGCAGCCCCAGCATTTT. Translating it yields CASSIGPGGEQPQHF.

This clone has only one observation. The V and J genes are TRBV11-2 and TRBJ1-6; TRBD1 aligns across 8 bases. This CDR3 has 15 amino acids. With V trimmed by 3 bases and J by 7 bases, 5 bases remained unmatched. Germline V gene sequence: CDR1 SGHAT, CDR2 FQNNGV. Here the CDR3 DNA reads TGTGCCAGCAGCTTCACGGACAGGGCCAATTCACCCCTCCACTTT. It specifies CASSFTDRANSPLHF.

The chain couples TRBV6-1 to TRBJ2-7, with 8 bases that match TRBD1. V lost 3 bases, J lost 3 bases, and 10 bases stayed unmatched. This CDR3 is 16 amino acids long. Germline CDR1 is MNHNS and CDR2 is SASEGT. Here the CDR3 reads CASSDRTGPSLYEQYF. The CDR3 bases are TGTGCCAGCAGTGATCGGACAGGGCCATCTCTCTACGAGCAGTACTTC.

CDR3 in amino acids: CASSQSGQGSFNSPLHF. The CDR3 DNA reads as TGCGCCAGCAGTCAATCGGGACAGGGGAGTTTTAATTCACCCCTCCACTTT. The genes are TRBV23-1 and TRBJ1-6; 10 bases line up with TRBD1. TRBV23-1 is flagged as an ORF with uncertain function. CDR3 length: 17 residues. V shed 0 bases and J 6 bases; nucleotides not matched to a gene: 5.

This rearrangement joins TRBV30 to TRBJ1-1; tentative D call: TRBD1 (5 bases). CDR3 length: 13 residues. In germline, CDR1 is GTSNPN, CDR2 SVGIG (reference sequence). Trimming removed 3 bases from V and 2 bases from J, with 10 bases in between. The CDR3 region is CAWRVGANTEAFF. The CDR3 DNA reads as TGTGCCTGGAGAGTAGGGGCCAACACTGAAGCTTTCTTT.

The chain joins TRBV11-1 to TRBJ1-6; D is ambiguous. With 0 bases removed from V and 0 bases from J, the gap between germline ends came to 12 bases. Germline CDR1 is SGHAT and CDR2 is FQDESV (reference sequence). This CDR3 contains 18 residues. CDR3 region: CASSLAGLPSSYNSPLHF. The CDR3 DNA is TGTGCCAGCAGCTTAGCTGGACTGCCCAGCTCCTATAATTCACCCCTCCACTTT.

The chain employs TRBV29-1 and TRBJ2-1, with 11 nucleotides matching TRBD2. J gave up 7 bases and V 3 bases, and 2 bases lay outside the gene matches. This CDR3 has 13 residues. From germline, CDR1 is SQVTM and CDR2 ANQGSEA. The CDR3 DNA is TGCAGCGTTGATAGCGGGGGGGATAATGAGCAGTTCTTC. Its protein product is CSVDSGGDNEQFF.

This chain joins TRBV5-8 and TRBJ1-3, with 7 bases that match TRBD1. Germline loops: CDR1 SGHTS, CDR2 YDEGEE. Losses at the gene ends were 4 bases for V and 7 bases for J; bases not matched to a gene: 8. The CDR3 runs to 14 residues. The CDR3 loop reads CASSTVTGWNTIYF. The CDR3 DNA follows: TGTGCCAGCAGCACAGTGACAGGGTGGAACACCATATATTTT.

This clone was counted a single time. The J gene is TRBJ2-2, the V gene TRBV19; 11 bases map to TRBD2. The CDR3 is 16 residues long. With 7 bases clipped from V and 5 bases from J, the junction kept 9 bases outside the gene matches. Germline loops: CDR1 LNHDA, CDR2 SQIVND (reference sequence). CDR3 bases: TGTGCCAGTAACCAACTAGCGGGGGTCCCTACCGGGGAGCTGTTTTTT. Translation: CASNQLAGVPTGELFF.

The sample holds one count of this clone. The gene calls are TRBV27 and TRBJ1-1; D gene ambiguous. Germline V gene lookup returns CDR1 MNHEY and CDR2 SMNVEV (reference sequence). The CDR3 has 13 amino acids. V lost 2 bases, J lost 1 base, and 5 bases lay in between. The CDR3 DNA reads TGTGCCAGCAGTTTACGGTCGAACACTGAAGCTTTCTTT. Its protein is CASSLRSNTEAFF.

The chain combines TRBV7-9 with TRBJ1-3; tentative D call: TRBD1 (5 bases). This CDR3 has 16 amino acids. V lost 5 bases to trimming and J lost 0 bases, with 14 bases between them. The germline CDR1 and CDR2 sequences are SEHNR and FQNEAQ (reference sequence). CDR3 DNA sequence: TGTGCCAGCAGCCCAAGGCAGGGTGTCTCTGGAAACACCATATATTTT. Its translation: CASSPRQGVSGNTIYF.